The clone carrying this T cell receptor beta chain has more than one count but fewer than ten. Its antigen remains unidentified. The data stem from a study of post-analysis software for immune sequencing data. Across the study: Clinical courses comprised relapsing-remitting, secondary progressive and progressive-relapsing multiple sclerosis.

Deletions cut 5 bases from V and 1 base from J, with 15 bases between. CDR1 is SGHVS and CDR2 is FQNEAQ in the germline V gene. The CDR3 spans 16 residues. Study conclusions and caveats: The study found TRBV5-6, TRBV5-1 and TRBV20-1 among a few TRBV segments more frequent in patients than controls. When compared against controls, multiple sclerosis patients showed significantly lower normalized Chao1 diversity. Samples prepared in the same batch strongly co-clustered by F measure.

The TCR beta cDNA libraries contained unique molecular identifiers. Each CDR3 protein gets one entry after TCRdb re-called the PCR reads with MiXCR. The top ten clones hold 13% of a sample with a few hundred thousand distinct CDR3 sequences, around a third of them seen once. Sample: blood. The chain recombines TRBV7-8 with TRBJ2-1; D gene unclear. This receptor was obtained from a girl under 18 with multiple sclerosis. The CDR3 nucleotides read TGTGCCAGCAGCCCAGGCCGACAAGGGTCCTACAATGAGCAGTTCTTC. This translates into CASSPGRQGSYNEQFF. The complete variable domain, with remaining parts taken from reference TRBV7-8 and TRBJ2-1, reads GAGVSQSPRYKVAKRGQDVALRCDPISGHVSLFWYQQALGQGPEFLTYFQNEAQLDKSGLPSDRFFAERPEGSVSTLKIQRTQQEDSAVYLCASSPGRQGSYNEQFFGPGTRLTVL.